These 7 T cell receptor beta chains originate from one sample sequenced in a study of blood T cell repertoires in COVID-19. Sequenced by immunoSEQ multiplex PCR; TCRdb stores in-frame clones only, minus some. The repertoire holds under 100,000 clones, with 82% as singletons. The source material was peripheral blood. The source of these receptors is a man between 60 and 75 years old with acute or convalescent COVID-19.

This chain uses TRBV7-8 with TRBJ1-2; D is uncertain. The CDR3 contains 13 residues. The V gene lost 4 bases and the J gene lost 6 bases, with 12 bases spanning the gap. Looked up from germline, CDR1 is SGHVS and CDR2 is FQNEAQ. The CDR3 here is CASSSDSMDGYTF. The CDR3 DNA sequence: TGTGCCAGCAGCTCGGACTCGATGGATGGCTACACCTTC.

This chain uses TRBV3-1 (or the pseudogene TRBV3-2) with TRBJ1-2, with D perhaps TRBD1 (5 bases). CDR1 is LGHDT and CDR2 is YNNKEL in the germline V gene (reference sequence). The V end lost 1 base, the J end lost 7 bases, and 13 bases lay between the germline ends. The CDR3 runs 14 residues. CDR3 nucleotides: TGTGCCAGCAGCCAAGTCGGCAGGGCCGCTGGCTACACCTTC. This encodes CASSQVGRAAGYTF.

This clone was recorded once. The V gene is TRBV19, the J gene TRBJ2-7, with 9 bases aligning to TRBD1. The CDR3 runs 15 residues. Trimming at V came to 7 bases and at J to 1 base, leaving 8 bases not matched to a gene. Germline V lookup: CDR1 LNHDA, CDR2 SQIVND (reference sequence). As DNA, the CDR3 is TGTGCCAGTACCCCGGGGACAGGGAATTCCTACGAGCAGTACTTC. Encoded protein: CASTPGTGNSYEQYF.

Only a few counts were recorded for this clone. The genes are TRBV11-2 and TRBJ1-5, with D unresolved. Germline CDR1 is SGHAT and CDR2 is FQNNGV. Trimming shortened V by 0 bases and J by 3 bases, and 6 bases separated the two germline ends. CDR3 size: 14 residues. CDR3 nucleotide sequence: TGTGCCAGCAGCTTAGACTCTTCCAATCAGCCCCAGCATTTT. Translating gives CASSLDSSNQPQHF.

The V gene is TRBV6-4, the J gene TRBJ1-3; D may be TRBD1 (6 bases). V shed 5 bases and J shed 0 bases, with 14 bases lying between them. This CDR3 spans 16 amino acids. From germline, CDR1 is MRHNA and CDR2 SNTAGT. This CDR3 is CASSPGDRFSGNTIYF. The CDR3 coding sequence is TGTGCCAGCAGTCCAGGGGACCGTTTCTCTGGAAACACCATATATTTT.

The chain links TRBV23-1 to TRBJ1-1, with 7 bases matching TRBD1. TRBV23-1 is identified as an open reading frame with a role that is uncertain. The trim removed 2 bases at V and 8 bases at J, leaving 5 bases unmatched. The CDR3 has 13 residues. The CDR3 sequence: CASSQQTGVEAFF. In nucleotides, the CDR3 is TGCGCCAGCAGTCAACAAACAGGGGTCGAAGCTTTCTTT.

This rearrangement joins TRBV7-6 to TRBJ2-7; a weak D match, TRBD1 (5 bases). CDR1 and CDR2 (germline): SGHVS, FNYEAQ. The V end was cut by 4 bases, the J end by 3 bases, with 16 bases between. The CDR3 loop spans 15 amino acids. The CDR3 coding sequence is TGTGCCAGCAGCTCTCAGGGTTTTTCGATCTACGAGCAGTACTTC. Its protein is CASSSQGFSIYEQYF.